This TCR beta chain was sequenced during a study of T cell repertoires in cytomegalovirus infection. V trimming: 8 bases; J trimming: 5 bases; junction bases outside the gene matches: 7. CDR1 is WNHNN, CDR2 SYGVQD, per germline (reference sequence). CDR3 length: 14 residues. TCRdb re-analysed the reads in MiXCR, keeping a single row per CDR3 protein. The sample holds 80,000 or so distinct CDR3 sequences, approximately 24% seen once. This clonotype occurred a few times. Its matching antigen is unknown. The TCR originated in a human donor in good health (CMV status not recorded). Some clones in this sample may be carry-over from other donors' samples. The rearrangement links TRBV10-1 to TRBJ2-1; TRBD2 aligns across 9 bases. The sample in question was CD8+ T cells from cultured PBMCs, obtained from culture after CMV antigen stimulation. The CDR3 spells CASLREGLHNEQFF. The CDR3 coding sequence is TGCGCCAGCTTGCGGGAGGGCCTCCACAATGAGCAGTTCTTC.